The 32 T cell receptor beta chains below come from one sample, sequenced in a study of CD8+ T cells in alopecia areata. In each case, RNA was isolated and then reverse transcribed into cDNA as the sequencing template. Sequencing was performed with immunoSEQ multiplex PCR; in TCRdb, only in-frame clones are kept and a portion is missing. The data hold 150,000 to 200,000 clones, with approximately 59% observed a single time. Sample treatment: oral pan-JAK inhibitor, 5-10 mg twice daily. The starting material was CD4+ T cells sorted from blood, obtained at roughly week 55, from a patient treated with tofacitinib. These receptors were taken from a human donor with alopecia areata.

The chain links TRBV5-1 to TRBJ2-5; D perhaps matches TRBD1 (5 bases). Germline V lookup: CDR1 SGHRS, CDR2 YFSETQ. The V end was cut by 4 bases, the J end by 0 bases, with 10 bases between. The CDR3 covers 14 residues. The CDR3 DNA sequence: TGCGCCAGCAGCGGAGCAGGGAACCAAGAGACCCAGTACTTC. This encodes CASSGAGNQETQYF.

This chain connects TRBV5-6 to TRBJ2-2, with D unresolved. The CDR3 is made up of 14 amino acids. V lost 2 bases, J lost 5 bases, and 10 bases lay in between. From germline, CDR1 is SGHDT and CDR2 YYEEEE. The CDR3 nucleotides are TGTGCCAGCAGCTTTACTTTCGGGACCGGGGAGCTGTTTTTT. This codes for CASSFTFGTGELFF.

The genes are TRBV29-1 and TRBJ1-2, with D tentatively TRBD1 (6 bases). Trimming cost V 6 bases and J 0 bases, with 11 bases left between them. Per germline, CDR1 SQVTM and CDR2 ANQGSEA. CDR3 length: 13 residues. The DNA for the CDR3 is TGCAGCGTGGGACACGAAGCTAACTATGGCTACACCTTC. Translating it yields CSVGHEANYGYTF.

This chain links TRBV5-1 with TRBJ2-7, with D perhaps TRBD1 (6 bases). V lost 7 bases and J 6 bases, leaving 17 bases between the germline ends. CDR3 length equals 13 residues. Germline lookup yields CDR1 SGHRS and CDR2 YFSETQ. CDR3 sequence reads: CASAGDRVLEQYF. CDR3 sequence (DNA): TGCGCCAGCGCAGGGGATCGAGTACTCGAGCAGTACTTC.

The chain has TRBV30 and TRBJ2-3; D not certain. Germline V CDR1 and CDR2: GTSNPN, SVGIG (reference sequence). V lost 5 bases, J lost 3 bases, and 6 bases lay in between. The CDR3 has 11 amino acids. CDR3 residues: CAWSPTDTQYF. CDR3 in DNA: TGTGCCTGGTCGCCGACAGATACGCAGTATTTT.

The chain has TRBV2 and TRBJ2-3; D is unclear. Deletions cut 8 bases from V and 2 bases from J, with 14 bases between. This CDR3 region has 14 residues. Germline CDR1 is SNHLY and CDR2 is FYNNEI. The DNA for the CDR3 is TGTGCCAGCCAGGCGGCTACAGTCACAGATACGCAGTATTTT. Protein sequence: CASQAATVTDTQYF.

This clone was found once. The CDR3 reads CAWTGDPYGYTF. CDR3 coding DNA: TGTGCCTGGACAGGGGACCCCTATGGCTACACCTTC. The rearrangement uses TRBV30 and TRBJ1-2; D may be TRBD1 (6 bases). In germline, CDR1 is GTSNPN, CDR2 SVGIG (reference sequence). There are 12 residues in the CDR3. With 4 bases removed from V and 4 bases from J, the gap between germline ends came to 10 bases.

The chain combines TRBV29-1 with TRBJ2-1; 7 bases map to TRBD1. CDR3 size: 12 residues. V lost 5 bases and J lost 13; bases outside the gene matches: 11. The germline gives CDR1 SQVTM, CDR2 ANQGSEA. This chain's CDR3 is CSVRQGRGQQFF. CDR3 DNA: TGCAGCGTTCGACAGGGTAGGGGACAACAGTTCTTC.

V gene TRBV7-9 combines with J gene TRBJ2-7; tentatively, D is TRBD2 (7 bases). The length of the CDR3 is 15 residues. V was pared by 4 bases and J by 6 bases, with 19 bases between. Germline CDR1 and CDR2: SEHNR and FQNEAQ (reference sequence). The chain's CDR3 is CASSSFGGATVEQYF. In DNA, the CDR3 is TGTGCCAGCAGCTCCTTTGGGGGGGCTACGGTCGAGCAGTACTTC.

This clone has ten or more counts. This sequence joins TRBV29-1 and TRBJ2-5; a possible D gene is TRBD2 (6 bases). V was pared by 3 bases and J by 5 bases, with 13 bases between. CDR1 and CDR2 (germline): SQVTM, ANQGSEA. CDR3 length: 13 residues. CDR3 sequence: CSVDAGRLETQYF. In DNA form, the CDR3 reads TGCAGCGTTGACGCAGGGAGGTTGGAGACCCAGTACTTC.

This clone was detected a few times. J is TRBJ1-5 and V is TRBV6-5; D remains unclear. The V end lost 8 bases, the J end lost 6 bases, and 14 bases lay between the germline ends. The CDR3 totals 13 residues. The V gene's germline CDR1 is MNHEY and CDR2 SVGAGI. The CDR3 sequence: CASAASISQPQHF. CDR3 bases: TGTGCCAGCGCAGCGTCCATCAGTCAGCCCCAGCATTTT.

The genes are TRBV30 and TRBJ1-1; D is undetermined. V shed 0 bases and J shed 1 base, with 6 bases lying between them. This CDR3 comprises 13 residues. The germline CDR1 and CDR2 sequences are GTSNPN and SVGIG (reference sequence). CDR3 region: CAWSVRQNTEAFF. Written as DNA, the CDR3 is TGTGCCTGGAGTGTACGGCAGAACACTGAAGCTTTCTTT. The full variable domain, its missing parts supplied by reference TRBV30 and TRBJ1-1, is SQTIHQWPATLVQPVGSPLSLECTVEGTSNPNLYWYRQAAGRGLQLLFYSVGIGQISSEVPQNLSASRPQDRQFILSSKKLLLSDSGFYLCAWSVRQNTEAFFGQGTRLTVV.

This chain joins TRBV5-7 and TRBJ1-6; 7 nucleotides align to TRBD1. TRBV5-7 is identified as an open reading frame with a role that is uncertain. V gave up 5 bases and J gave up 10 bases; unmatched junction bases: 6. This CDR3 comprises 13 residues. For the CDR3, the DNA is TGTGCCAGCAGTAACAGGGGTGAATCACCCCTCCACTTT. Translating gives CASSNRGESPLHF.

Here the CDR3 DNA reads TGCAGCGTTGCACAGGGAGGAAATCAGCCCCAGCATTTT. Encoded protein: CSVAQGGNQPQHF. V gene TRBV29-1 combines with J gene TRBJ1-5, with a tentative D call TRBD1 (6 bases). Germline CDR1 reads SQVTM; CDR2 reads ANQGSEA. With 4 bases removed from V and 4 bases from J, the gap between germline ends came to 11 bases. The CDR3 runs to 13 residues. The complete variable domain, with remaining parts taken from reference TRBV29-1 and TRBJ1-5, reads SAVISQKPSRDICQRGTSLTIQCQVDSQVTMMFWYRQQPGQSLTLIATANQGSEATYESGFVIDKFPISRPNLTFSTLTVSNMSPEDSSIYLCSVAQGGNQPQHFGDGTRLSIL.

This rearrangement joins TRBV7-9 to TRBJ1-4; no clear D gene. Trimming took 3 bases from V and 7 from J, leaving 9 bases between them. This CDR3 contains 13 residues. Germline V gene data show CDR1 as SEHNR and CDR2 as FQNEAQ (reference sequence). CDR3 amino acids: CASSLGSVEKLFF. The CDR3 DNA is TGTGCCAGCAGCTTGGGTTCAGTTGAAAAACTGTTTTTT.

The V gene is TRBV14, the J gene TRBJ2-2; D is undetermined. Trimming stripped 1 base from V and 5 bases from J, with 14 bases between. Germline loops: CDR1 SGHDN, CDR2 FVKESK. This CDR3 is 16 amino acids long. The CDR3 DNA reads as TGTGCCAGCAGCCAAGTTCCGCCCCGAAGGACCGGGGAGCTGTTTTTT. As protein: CASSQVPPRRTGELFF.

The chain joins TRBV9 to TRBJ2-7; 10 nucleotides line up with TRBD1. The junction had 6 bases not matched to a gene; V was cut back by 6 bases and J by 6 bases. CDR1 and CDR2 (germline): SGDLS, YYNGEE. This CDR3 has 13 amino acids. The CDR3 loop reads CASTPGTGVEQYF. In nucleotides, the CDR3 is TGTGCCAGCACCCCCGGGACAGGGGTCGAGCAGTACTTC.

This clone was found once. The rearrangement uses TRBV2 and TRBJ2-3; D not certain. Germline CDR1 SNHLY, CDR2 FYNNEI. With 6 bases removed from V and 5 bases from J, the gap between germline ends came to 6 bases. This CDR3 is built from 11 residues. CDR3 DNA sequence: TGTGCCAGCAGGGCCGAAGATACGCAGTATTTT. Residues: CASRAEDTQYF.

For the CDR3, the DNA is TGTGCCAGTAGTAAGACGGGTTCCAGGGAACGGGCTTTCTTT. Its protein product is CASSKTGSRERAFF. The genes are TRBV19 and TRBJ1-1; TRBD1 might be the D (5 bases). Germline values: CDR1 LNHDA, CDR2 SQIVND (reference sequence). This CDR3 is built from 14 residues. The V end was cut by 4 bases, the J end by 11 bases, with 20 bases between. Variable domain in full (rest from reference TRBV19 and TRBJ1-1): DGGITQSPKYLFRKEGQNVTLSCEQNLNHDAMYWYRQDPGQGLRLIYYSQIVNDFQKGDIAEGYSVSREKKESFPLTVTSAQKNPTAFYLCASSKTGSRERAFFGQGTRLTVV.

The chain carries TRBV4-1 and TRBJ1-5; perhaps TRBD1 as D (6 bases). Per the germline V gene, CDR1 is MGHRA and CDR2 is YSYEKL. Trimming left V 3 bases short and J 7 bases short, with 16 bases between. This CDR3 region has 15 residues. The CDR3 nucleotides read TGCGCCAGCAGCCAGGGGACGTGGGGGCGGCAGCCCCAGCATTTT. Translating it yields CASSQGTWGRQPQHF.

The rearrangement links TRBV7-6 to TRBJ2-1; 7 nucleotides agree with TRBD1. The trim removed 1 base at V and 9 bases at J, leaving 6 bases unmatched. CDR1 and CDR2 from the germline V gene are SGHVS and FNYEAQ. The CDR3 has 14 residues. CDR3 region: CASSLEQGMTEQFF. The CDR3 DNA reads TGTGCCAGCAGCTTAGAACAGGGGATGACTGAGCAGTTCTTC.

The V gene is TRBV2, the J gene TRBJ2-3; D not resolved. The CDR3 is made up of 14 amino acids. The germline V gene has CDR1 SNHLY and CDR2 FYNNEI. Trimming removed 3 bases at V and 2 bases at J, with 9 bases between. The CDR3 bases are TGTGCCAGCAGTGAGTCGGCGGCCACAGATACGCAGTATTTT. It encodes CASSESAATDTQYF.

The CDR3 is CSVVAYNEQFF. For the CDR3, the DNA is TGCAGCGTTGTGGCCTACAATGAGCAGTTCTTC. J is TRBJ2-1 and V is TRBV29-1; unclear D gene. Per germline, CDR1 SQVTM and CDR2 ANQGSEA. The CDR3 consists of 11 residues. Trimming left V 4 bases short and J 2 bases short, with 3 bases between.

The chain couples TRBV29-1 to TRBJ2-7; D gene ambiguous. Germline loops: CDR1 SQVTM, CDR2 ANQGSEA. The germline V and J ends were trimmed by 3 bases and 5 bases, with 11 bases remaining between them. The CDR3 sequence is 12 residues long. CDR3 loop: CSVEWSRNEQYF. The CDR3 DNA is TGCAGCGTTGAGTGGTCACGGAACGAGCAGTACTTC.

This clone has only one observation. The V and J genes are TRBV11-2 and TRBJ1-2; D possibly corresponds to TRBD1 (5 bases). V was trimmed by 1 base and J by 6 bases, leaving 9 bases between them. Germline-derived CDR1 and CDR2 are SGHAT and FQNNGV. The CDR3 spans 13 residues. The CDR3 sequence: CASSLVRQNGYTF. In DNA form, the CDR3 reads TGTGCCAGCAGCTTAGTCCGACAGAATGGCTACACCTTC.

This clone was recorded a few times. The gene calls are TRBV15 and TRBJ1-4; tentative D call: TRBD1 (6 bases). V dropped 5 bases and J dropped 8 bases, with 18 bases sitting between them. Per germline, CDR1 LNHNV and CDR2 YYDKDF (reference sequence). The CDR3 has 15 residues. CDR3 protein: CATSPRPLGTEKLFF. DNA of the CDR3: TGTGCCACCAGCCCCCGTCCTCTCGGGACAGAAAAACTGTTTTTT.

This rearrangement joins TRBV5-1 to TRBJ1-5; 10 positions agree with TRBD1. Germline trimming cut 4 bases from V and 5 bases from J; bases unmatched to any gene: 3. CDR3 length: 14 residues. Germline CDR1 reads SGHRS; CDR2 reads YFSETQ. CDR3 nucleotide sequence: TGCGCCAGCAGCCCTGGGACAGGGGATCAGCCCCAGCATTTT. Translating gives CASSPGTGDQPQHF.

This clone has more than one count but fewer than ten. CDR3 loop: CASSQTSTLKRGGGYNEQFF. The CDR3 bases are TGTGCCAGCAGCCAAACTTCTACCCTGAAGCGGGGGGGCGGATACAATGAGCAGTTCTTC. The chain carries TRBV4-2 and TRBJ2-1, with TRBD2 matching 10 bases. CDR1 is LGHNA and CDR2 is YNFKEQ in the germline V gene. The CDR3 loop spans 20 amino acids. V gave up 2 bases and J gave up 4 bases; unmatched junction bases: 17.

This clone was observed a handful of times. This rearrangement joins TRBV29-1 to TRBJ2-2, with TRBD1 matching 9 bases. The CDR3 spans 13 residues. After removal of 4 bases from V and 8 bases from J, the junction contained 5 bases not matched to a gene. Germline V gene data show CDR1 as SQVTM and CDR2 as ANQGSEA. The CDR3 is CSVGTGAVGELFF. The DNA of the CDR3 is TGCAGCGTTGGGACAGGGGCGGTAGGGGAGCTGTTTTTT.

Written as DNA, the CDR3 is TGTGCCAGCTCACTGCGGACAGGGGACACCGGGGAGCTGTTTTTT. Protein: CASSLRTGDTGELFF. The gene calls are TRBV18 and TRBJ2-2; 9 bases line up with TRBD1. The V and J ends lost 4 bases and 3 bases, in that order; junction bases with no gene match: 3. CDR3 size: 15 residues. Germline loops: CDR1 KGHSH, CDR2 LQKENI. Full variable domain (outside the CDR3, taken from reference TRBV18 and TRBJ2-2): NAGVMQNPRHLVRRRGQEARLRCSPMKGHSHVYWYRQLPEEGLKFMVYLQKENIIDESGMPKERFSAEFPKEGPSILRIQQVVRGDSAAYFCASSLRTGDTGELFFGEGSRLTVL.

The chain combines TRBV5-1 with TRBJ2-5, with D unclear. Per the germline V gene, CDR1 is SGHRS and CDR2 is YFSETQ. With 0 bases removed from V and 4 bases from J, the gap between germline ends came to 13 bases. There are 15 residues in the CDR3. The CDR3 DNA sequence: TGCGCCAGCAGCTTGGTAGAGTGGGAAGGAGAGACCCAGTACTTC. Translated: CASSLVEWEGETQYF.

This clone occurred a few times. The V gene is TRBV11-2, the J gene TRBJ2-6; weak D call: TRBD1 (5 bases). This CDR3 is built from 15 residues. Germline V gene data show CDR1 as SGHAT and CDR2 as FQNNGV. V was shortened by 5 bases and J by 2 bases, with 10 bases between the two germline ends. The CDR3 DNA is TGTGCCAGCAGCGCCCTAGGGGCTGGGGCCAACGTCCTGACTTTC. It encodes CASSALGAGANVLTF.